One sample yielded the 31 T cell receptor beta chains listed below, sequenced in a study of control samples from healthy donors and cancer patients. Assay: immunoSEQ multiplex PCR; the TCRdb copy retains only in-frame clones and omits some. There are roughly 130,000 clones in the sample; approximately 90% occur only once, and roughly 3.2% lies in the top ten. The sample consisted of blood. The receptors stem from a man aged 45-65 years in good health.

The chain is built from TRBV2 and TRBJ2-2, with unresolved D. In germline, CDR1 is SNHLY, CDR2 FYNNEI. This CDR3 is built from 15 residues. The V end was cut by 5 bases, the J end by 2 bases, with 12 bases between. This CDR3 is CASSRSTSNTGELFF. The CDR3 DNA is TGTGCCAGCAGTCGCTCGACCTCTAACACCGGGGAGCTGTTTTTT.

The chain employs TRBV27 and TRBJ2-3, with D maybe TRBD2 (6 bases). Between the trimmed V and J ends, which lost 7 bases and 8 bases, there was a span of 16 bases. Germline V CDR1 and CDR2: MNHEY, SMNVEV (reference sequence). This CDR3 has 13 residues. The CDR3 DNA sequence: TGTGCCAGCAAAACCGACCGGAGGGGTACGCAGTATTTT. It encodes CASKTDRRGTQYF.

The J gene is TRBJ2-7, the V gene TRBV15, with TRBD1 matching over 8 bases. Unmatched junction bases numbered 15, after V lost 7 bases and J lost 1 base. CDR1 is LNHNV, CDR2 YYDKDF, per germline (reference sequence). The CDR3 extends over 17 amino acids. CDR3 sequence (DNA): TGTGCCACCATCCCGGGACAGGACCGTACCTTTTCCTACGAGCAGTACTTC. Translating it yields CATIPGQDRTFSYEQYF.

J is TRBJ2-1 and V is TRBV24-1; 10 bases fit TRBD1. This CDR3 has 16 amino acids. CDR1 and CDR2 (germline): KGHDR, SFDVKD. V gave up 4 bases and J gave up 3 bases; unmatched junction bases: 5. The CDR3 bases are TGTGCCACCAGTGAGGGGACAGGGGCTATCTACAATGAGCAGTTCTTC. This translates into CATSEGTGAIYNEQFF.

This clone has a single count. The CDR3 DNA reads as TGCGCCAGCAGCCAGGCGGTGCGAAGCTCTGGGGCCAACGTCCTGACTTTC. It yields the protein CASSQAVRSSGANVLTF. V usage is TRBV4-1 and J usage is TRBJ2-6; D ambiguous. Germline CDR1 is MGHRA and CDR2 is YSYEKL. With 3 bases removed from V and 0 bases from J, the gap between germline ends came to 12 bases. The CDR3 runs 17 residues.

This chain connects TRBV19 to TRBJ2-1; 8 nucleotides agree with TRBD2. V lost 3 bases, J lost 0 bases, and 1 base stayed unmatched. This CDR3 region has 15 residues. Germline V gene sequence: CDR1 LNHDA, CDR2 SQIVND (reference sequence). The chain's CDR3 is CASSMSGGSYNEQFF. For the CDR3, the DNA is TGTGCCAGTAGTATGAGCGGGGGCTCCTACAATGAGCAGTTCTTC.

CDR3 sequence reads: CASSLAGGGFYEQYF. The CDR3 region has the DNA TGTGCCAGCAGCTTAGCGGGGGGAGGGTTCTACGAGCAGTACTTC. J is TRBJ2-7 and V is TRBV7-2; TRBD2 agrees at 7 bases. The germline gives CDR1 SGHTA, CDR2 FQGNSA. Losses at the gene ends were 0 bases for V and 3 bases for J; bases not matched to a gene: 5. The CDR3 runs to 15 residues.

This clone came up once. The chain employs TRBV28 and TRBJ2-5; D may be TRBD2 (6 bases). From germline, CDR1 is MDHEN and CDR2 SYDVKM. This CDR3 is 17 amino acids long. Deletions cut 2 bases from V and 4 bases from J, with 20 bases between. CDR3 sequence reads: CASSLSTAGRPGETQYF. The CDR3 DNA reads as TGTGCCAGCAGTTTAAGCACTGCGGGGCGCCCGGGAGAGACCCAGTACTTC.

This chain connects TRBV28 to TRBJ1-6, with D possibly TRBD1 on 6 matching bases. The CDR3 has 15 residues. V was shortened by 8 bases and J by 8 bases, with 19 bases between the two germline ends. CDR1 and CDR2 from the germline V gene are MDHEN and SYDVKM. The CDR3 DNA follows: TGTGCCAGCGGTTCCTCGGGGCAGGGGTATTCACCCCTCCACTTT. This gives the protein CASGSSGQGYSPLHF.

V usage is TRBV7-8 and J usage is TRBJ1-5, with TRBD1 matching 10 bases. The CDR3 consists of 18 residues. V lost 1 base to trimming and J lost 0 bases; unmatched junction nucleotides: 6. Germline CDR1 reads SGHVS; CDR2 reads FQNEAQ. CDR3 protein: CASSLVGQGIYSNQPQHF. The CDR3 bases are TGTGCCAGCAGCTTAGTGGGACAGGGGATTTATAGCAATCAGCCCCAGCATTTT. Using reference TRBV7-8 and TRBJ1-5 for the parts outside the CDR3, the full variable domain is GAGVSQSPRYKVAKRGQDVALRCDPISGHVSLFWYQQALGQGPEFLTYFQNEAQLDKSGLPSDRFFAERPEGSVSTLKIQRTQQEDSAVYLCASSLVGQGIYSNQPQHFGDGTRLSIL.

V and J are TRBV6-4 and TRBJ2-3; 9 bases line up with TRBD1. J lost 0 bases, V lost 2 bases, and 0 bases had no gene match. The CDR3 contains 15 residues. Germline CDR1 is MRHNA and CDR2 is SNTAGT. The CDR3 region has the DNA TGTGCCAGCAGTGACGGGACAGGGAGCACAGATACGCAGTATTTT. Its protein product is CASSDGTGSTDTQYF.

DNA for the CDR3: TGCAGCGTTGAAGGATCCTCCGAAGGCTATGGCTACACCTTC. Translation gives CSVEGSSEGYGYTF. The chain is built from TRBV29-1 and TRBJ1-2; D ambiguous. Germline values: CDR1 SQVTM, CDR2 ANQGSEA. CDR3 length: 14 amino acids. V shed 1 base and J shed 4 bases, with 13 bases lying between them.

V usage is TRBV6-5 and J usage is TRBJ2-7; D is unclear. The CDR3 is 14 residues long. V shed 7 bases and J shed 2 bases, with 15 bases lying between them. CDR1 and CDR2 (germline): MNHEY, SVGAGI. CDR3 sequence: CASTPDLGTYEQYF. The CDR3 DNA is TGTGCCAGCACCCCGGACCTTGGGACCTACGAGCAGTACTTC.

The chain has TRBV19 and TRBJ2-1, with D uncertain. There are 12 residues in the CDR3. Trimming pared 3 bases from V and 7 bases from J, leaving 7 bases between. Germline CDR1 LNHDA, CDR2 SQIVND (reference sequence). The CDR3 DNA reads as TGTGCCAGTAGTATCGGACGGAATGAGCAGTTCTTC. As protein: CASSIGRNEQFF. The full variable domain, with the rest looked up from reference TRBV19 and TRBJ2-1, is DGGITQSPKYLFRKEGQNVTLSCEQNLNHDAMYWYRQDPGQGLRLIYYSQIVNDFQKGDIAEGYSVSREKKESFPLTVTSAQKNPTAFYLCASSIGRNEQFFGPGTRLTVL.

This clone was seen a few times. The genes are TRBV5-1 and TRBJ2-1; TRBD2 matches 13 bases. The junction had 16 bases not matched to a gene; V was cut back by 3 bases and J by 7 bases. The CDR3 covers 19 residues. Germline CDR1 reads SGHRS; CDR2 reads YFSETQ. The CDR3 here is CASSSRLAGGPTRRNEQFF. The CDR3 nucleotides read TGCGCCAGCAGCTCCAGACTAGCGGGGGGACCCACTCGAAGGAATGAGCAGTTCTTC. Drawing the rest from reference TRBV5-1 and TRBJ2-1, the complete variable domain is KAGVTQTPRYLIKTRGQQVTLSCSPISGHRSVSWYQQTPGQGLQFLFEYFSETQRNKGNFPGRFSGRQFSNSRSEMNVSTLELGDSALYLCASSSRLAGGPTRRNEQFFGPGTRLTVL.

The chain joins TRBV6-5 to TRBJ1-6; TRBD1 aligns across 9 bases. J was trimmed by 5 bases and V by 7 bases; bases with no gene match: 6. There are 15 residues in the CDR3. Germline CDR1 and CDR2: MNHEY and SVGAGI. The CDR3 reads CASKFWDRDNSPLHF. Written as DNA, the CDR3 is TGTGCCAGCAAATTCTGGGACAGGGATAATTCACCCCTCCACTTT.

The chain employs TRBV6-4 and TRBJ1-6; TRBD1 aligns across 8 bases. The CDR3 length is 14 residues. The V gene's germline CDR1 is MRHNA and CDR2 SNTAGT. The V gene end was trimmed by 5 bases and the J gene end by 6 bases; junction bases not matched to a gene: 3. CDR3 sequence (DNA): TGTGCCAGCAGTCAAGGACAGGGTAATTCACCCCTCCACTTT. This gives the protein CASSQGQGNSPLHF.

About this clone itself: The CDR3 does not close with the conserved phenylalanine or tryptophan, likely indicating a read error. The limits of the CDR3 on the DNA are not certain, so only TCRdb's listed CDR3 is given. The chain joins TRBV18 to TRBJ2-7; the D call in the table, TRBD2, was not verified against the DNA. The CDR3 has 9 amino acids, counting both end residues. Germline V gene data show CDR1 as KGHSH and CDR2 as LQKENI. The CDR3 spells CASSPRWRI.

This clone came up once. CDR3 DNA: TGCGCCAGCAGCTCGGCTTCAGGGAGCTCCTATAATTCACCCCTCCACTTT. The encoded protein is CASSSASGSSYNSPLHF. The chain carries TRBV5-1 and TRBJ1-6; TRBD1 is a possible D gene (5 bases). Deletions cut 3 bases from V and 0 bases from J, with 13 bases between. Per germline, CDR1 SGHRS and CDR2 YFSETQ. This CDR3 region has 17 residues.

This clone was seen more than once but under ten times. The V call is TRBV19, the J call TRBJ1-6; no reliable D call. The germline V gene encodes CDR1 LNHDA and CDR2 SQIVND (reference sequence). The germline V and J ends were trimmed by 4 bases and 5 bases, with 9 bases remaining between them. This CDR3 contains 14 residues. The CDR3 nucleotides are TGTGCCAGTAGTAAGTCTGGGGATAATTCACCCCTCCACTTT. This sequence encodes CASSKSGDNSPLHF.

This clone appeared once. The V and J genes are TRBV6-5 and TRBJ1-2; D unclear. Germline CDR1 is MNHEY and CDR2 is SVGAGI. The CDR3 has 15 residues. Trimming pared 4 bases from V and 6 bases from J, leaving 18 bases between. The CDR3 loop reads CASSSPRARRDGYTF. The DNA for the CDR3 is TGTGCCAGCAGTTCCCCCCGGGCACGGAGGGATGGCTACACCTTC.

The gene calls are TRBV9 and TRBJ1-3, with D perhaps matching TRBD1 (6 bases). The CDR3 extends over 16 amino acids. V shed 2 bases and J shed 8 bases, with 20 bases lying between them. Germline CDR1 reads SGDLS; CDR2 reads YYNGEE. The CDR3, as DNA: TGTGCCAGCAGCGTTTCTCACAGGGAAACAGCAGACACCATATATTTT. Its protein is CASSVSHRETADTIYF.

This sequence joins TRBV30 and TRBJ1-4, with D perhaps TRBD1 or TRBD2 (5 bases each). The J call may not be correct, given that the DNA end is closer to TRBJ2-2. There are 15 residues in the CDR3. Germline V gene lookup returns CDR1 GTSNPN and CDR2 SVGIG (reference sequence). CDR3 sequence reads: CAWSSYNRGPEELFF. For the CDR3, the DNA is TGTGCCTGGAGTTCGTATAACCGGGGCCCCGAGGAGCTGTTTTTT.

This clone was observed a few times. The J gene is TRBJ1-4, the V gene TRBV18, with D perhaps matching TRBD1 (5 bases). Trimming pared 3 bases from V and 7 bases from J, leaving 15 bases between. Germline CDR1 KGHSH, CDR2 LQKENI. CDR3 size: 15 residues. CDR3 nucleotides: TGTGCCAGCTCACCGGAAGGGGCGCGGGGTGAAAAACTGTTTTTT. Protein sequence: CASSPEGARGEKLFF.

The genes are TRBV2 and TRBJ2-1; 7 bases agree with TRBD1. The CDR3 loop spans 12 amino acids. V lost 5 bases, J lost 6 bases, and 1 base stayed unmatched. The V gene's germline CDR1 is SNHLY and CDR2 FYNNEI. CDR3 residues: CASSHRGNEQFF. The CDR3 DNA is TGTGCCAGCAGTCACAGGGGCAATGAGCAGTTCTTC.

This chain links TRBV9 with TRBJ1-5; D may be TRBD1 (6 bases). V dropped 2 bases and J dropped 7 bases, with 10 bases sitting between them. This CDR3 has 13 residues. The V gene's germline CDR1 is SGDLS and CDR2 YYNGEE. CDR3 loop: CASSVGGEQPQHF. The CDR3 DNA sequence: TGTGCCAGCAGCGTCGGGGGCGAGCAGCCCCAGCATTTT.

This rearrangement joins TRBV3-1 (or the pseudogene TRBV3-2) to TRBJ2-3, with 12 bases that match TRBD2. The CDR3 sequence is 16 residues long. In germline, CDR1 is LGHDT, CDR2 YNNKEL (reference sequence). V trimming: 4 bases; J trimming: 7 bases; junction bases outside the gene matches: 9. Here the CDR3 DNA reads TGTGCCAGCAGCCCCTCTAGCGGGGGGGCAGTGTATACGCAGTATTTT. Its protein product is CASSPSSGGAVYTQYF.

This sequence joins TRBV4-1 and TRBJ2-3; 11 bases are shared with TRBD2. The trim removed 4 bases at V and 0 bases at J, leaving 6 bases unmatched. Germline V CDR1 and CDR2: MGHRA, YSYEKL. The CDR3 is 17 amino acids. The CDR3 sequence: CASSPRLAGTSTDTQYF. The CDR3 DNA reads as TGCGCCAGCAGCCCTAGACTAGCGGGGACCAGCACAGATACGCAGTATTTT.

The genes are TRBV28 and TRBJ2-3; D is uncertain. V shed 6 bases and J shed 4 bases, with 8 bases lying between them. This CDR3 has 12 residues. CDR1 and CDR2 from the germline V gene are MDHEN and SYDVKM. CDR3 nucleotides: TGTGCCAGCAGCCCTAGTCCAGATACGCAGTATTTT. It encodes CASSPSPDTQYF.

CDR3 DNA: TGTGCCAGCAGCCCGAGACAGGATGGGAATACTGAAGCTTTCTTT. This gives the protein CASSPRQDGNTEAFF. The chain links TRBV3-1 (or the pseudogene TRBV3-2) to TRBJ1-1, with a weak D call TRBD1 (6 bases). The CDR3 totals 15 residues. Germline CDR1 is LGHDT and CDR2 is YNNKEL (reference sequence). Trimming took 4 bases from V and 5 from J, leaving 17 bases between them.

The chain has TRBV5-6 and TRBJ1-2; D uncertain. This CDR3 is 14 amino acids long. CDR1 is SGHDT, CDR2 YYEEEE, per germline. Trimming removed 5 bases at V and 4 bases at J, with 15 bases between. The CDR3 here is CASSRAGSFYGYTF. DNA of the CDR3: TGTGCCAGCAGTCGAGCGGGCTCCTTCTATGGCTACACCTTC.